This TCR beta chain comes out of a study of cytotoxic CD8 clonotypes in ibrutinib-treated CLL. As concerns this clone: Its matching antigen is unknown.

The germline V gene has CDR1 KGHSH and CDR2 LQKENI. The V gene lost 0 bases and the J gene lost 1 base, with 6 bases spanning the gap. This CDR3 comprises 15 residues. Study observations and caveats: Public clonotypes were seen rarely and were contracted or stable on treatment.

Assay used: immunoSEQ multiplex PCR; TCRdb lists only in-frame clones, some missing. The sample shows 110,000 to 150,000 clones, roughly three quarters of them seen only once. The V and J genes are TRBV18 and TRBJ2-2; tentative D call: TRBD2 (6 bases). The sequencing here drew on PBMCs, taken after 12 months of ibrutinib treatment. The TCR was taken from a human donor with chronic lymphocytic leukemia. The CDR3 DNA is TGTGCCAGCTCACCACCTAGCGGGAACACCGGGGAGCTGTTTTTT. This encodes CASSPPSGNTGELFF.